This record looks at one T cell receptor (beta chain) sequence and its context. Its cognate antigen is unknown. This CDR3 contains 15 residues. Germline V gene data show CDR1 as MDHEN and CDR2 as SYDVKM. Trimming took off 5 bases at V and 0 bases at J, with 14 bases between the two ends. The PCR used 60 Vbeta and 13 Jbeta primers. Some clones are missing from TCRdb's copy, which holds only in-frame ones; the method was immunoSEQ multiplex PCR. The sample yields about 84,000 clones, 55% to 70% seen once. This sample stems from a study of cytomegalovirus exposure and HLA in healthy donors. Study summary: Approximately 180 million T cells yielded 120 million or so unique TCR beta sequences, as an earlier analysis found.

Overall study results and limits: Productive rates of about 87% or about 30% were seen for most TCR beta V segments in an earlier analysis. Sequencing depth across donors, presence/absence analyses assumed, was roughly uniform.

This TCR was sampled from a woman in her thirties or forties in good health and CMV-seropositive. Sequencing used PBMCs. V gene TRBV28 combines with J gene TRBJ2-7; D perhaps matches TRBD2 (5 bases). The CDR3 region is CASSPPGGSSYEQYF. The CDR3 nucleotides are TGTGCCAGCAGTCCCCCTGGTGGGAGCTCCTACGAGCAGTACTTC. Filled out from reference TRBV28 and TRBJ2-7, the complete variable domain reads DVKVTQSSRYLVKRTGEKVFLECVQDMDHENMFWYRQDPGLGLRLIYFSYDVKMKEKGDIPEGYSVSREKKERFSLILESASTNQTSMYLCASSPPGGSSYEQYFGPGTRLTVT.